Listed below are T cell receptor beta chains from one sample, sequenced in a study of identifying expanded T cells in peripheral blood. Sequencing used immunoSEQ multiplex PCR; TCRdb keeps in-frame clones, though not all of them. The sample carries roughly 100,000 clones, roughly 89% recorded once. Material for sequencing was blood. The origin of the receptors is a person between 18 and 75 years old in good health. Each CDR3 is given with its conserved first and last residue. D genes are given only for firm matches. Clone size is not always given. Where it is, it says once, few, many or a class for expanded clones.

v_call: TRBV5-6
clone_size: NA
d_call: NA
j_call: TRBJ1-3
cdr3_aa: CASTRAGGRGNTIYF
cdr3_nt: TGTGCCAGCACCCGGGCCGGGGGCAGGGGAAACACCATATATTTT

v_call: TRBV19
clone_size: NA
d_call: NA
j_call: TRBJ2-7
cdr3_aa: CASSRGRQAGHEQYF
cdr3_nt: TGTGCCAGTAGTAGGGGACGGCAGGCGGGCCACGAGCAGTACTTC

v_call: TRBV6-1
clone_size: NA
d_call: NA
j_call: TRBJ1-4
cdr3_aa: CASSLTNEKLFF
cdr3_nt: TGTGCCAGCAGTCTAACGAATGAAAAACTGTTTTTT

v_call: TRBV7-8
clone_size: NA
d_call: NA
j_call: TRBJ2-2
cdr3_aa: CASSLGGGGPTGELFF
cdr3_nt: TGTGCCAGCAGCTTAGGTGGGGGGGGCCCTACCGGGGAGCTGTTTTTT

v_call: TRBV25-1
clone_size: NA
d_call: NA
j_call: TRBJ1-6
cdr3_aa: CASSEFELTVNNSPLHF
cdr3_nt: TGTGCCAGCAGTGAATTTGAGCTCACTGTGAATAATTCACCCCTCCACTTT

v_call: TRBV20-1
clone_size: few
d_call: NA
j_call: TRBJ1-1
cdr3_aa: CRVKSGTEAFF
cdr3_nt: TGCAGAGTTAAATCTGGCACTGAAGCTTTCTTT

v_call: TRBV6-5
clone_size: NA
d_call: NA
j_call: TRBJ2-1
cdr3_aa: CASSRPGVGQFF
cdr3_nt: TGTGCCAGCAGCCGACCAGGGGTTGGGCAGTTCTTC

v_call: TRBV19
clone_size: NA
d_call: NA
j_call: TRBJ1-1
cdr3_aa: CASSIGIAGNTEAFF
cdr3_nt: TGTGCCAGTAGTATAGGGATTGCGGGGAACACTGAAGCTTTCTTT

v_call: TRBV5-1
clone_size: NA
d_call: NA
j_call: TRBJ1-1
cdr3_aa: CASSFTTNTEAFF
cdr3_nt: TGCGCCAGCAGCTTTACTACAAACACTGAAGCTTTCTTT

v_call: TRBV5-1
clone_size: NA
d_call: NA
j_call: TRBJ1-2
cdr3_aa: CASSLEADYGYTF
cdr3_nt: TGCGCCAGCAGCTTGGAGGCAGACTATGGCTACACCTTC

v_call: TRBV28
clone_size: NA
d_call: TRBD2
j_call: TRBJ2-7
cdr3_aa: CASNNWRGKAKQYF
cdr3_nt: TGTGCCAGCAACAACTGGCGGGGGAAGGCGAAGCAGTACTTC

v_call: TRBV11-1
clone_size: NA
d_call: NA
j_call: TRBJ1-2
cdr3_aa: CASSLTTNAYTF
cdr3_nt: TGTGCCAGCAGCTTAACGACAAACGCCTACACCTTC

v_call: TRBV28
clone_size: NA
d_call: NA
j_call: TRBJ1-1
cdr3_aa: CASSLRGGSTEAFF
cdr3_nt: TGTGCCAGCAGTTTACGCGGCGGGAGCACTGAAGCTTTCTTT

v_call: TRBV28
clone_size: NA
d_call: NA
j_call: TRBJ1-5
cdr3_aa: CASSPTGGRQPQHF
cdr3_nt: TGTGCCAGCAGTCCCACCGGGGGGCGGCAGCCCCAGCATTTT

v_call: TRBV28
clone_size: NA
d_call: NA
j_call: TRBJ1-2
cdr3_aa: CASSLVLGANYGYTF
cdr3_nt: TGTGCCAGCAGTTTAGTGTTAGGGGCTAACTATGGCTACACCTTC

v_call: TRBV2
clone_size: NA
d_call: NA
j_call: TRBJ2-1
cdr3_aa: CASSRGTGNEQFF
cdr3_nt: TGTGCCAGCAGCCGGGGGACCGGCAATGAGCAGTTCTTC

v_call: TRBV5-4
clone_size: NA
d_call: NA
j_call: TRBJ2-7
cdr3_aa: CASSLSGDEQYF
cdr3_nt: TGTGCCAGCAGCTTGAGTGGCGACGAGCAGTACTTC

v_call: TRBV27
clone_size: NA
d_call: NA
j_call: TRBJ1-2
cdr3_aa: CASSYRSGNGYTF
cdr3_nt: TGTGCCAGCAGTTACCGGTCGGGGAATGGCTACACCTTC

v_call: TRBV6-5
clone_size: NA
d_call: TRBD1
j_call: TRBJ1-3
cdr3_aa: CASSYSPGGGGNTIYF
cdr3_nt: TGTGCCAGCAGTTACTCGCCAGGGGGCGGTGGAAACACCATATATTTT

v_call: TRBV7-7
clone_size: few
d_call: NA
j_call: TRBJ2-5
cdr3_aa: CAAGGIETQYF
cdr3_nt: TGTGCTGCTGGGGGGATTGAGACCCAGTACTTC

v_call: TRBV25-1
clone_size: NA
d_call: TRBD2
j_call: TRBJ2-2
cdr3_aa: CASSSHPGGTKNTGELFF
cdr3_nt: TGTGCCAGCAGTTCCCATCCCGGAGGGACTAAGAACACCGGGGAGCTGTTTTTT

v_call: TRBV5-6
clone_size: NA
d_call: NA
j_call: TRBJ2-7
cdr3_aa: CASSLQGPEKVPPYEQYF
cdr3_nt: TGTGCCAGCAGCTTACAGGGACCAGAAAAGGTCCCCCCCTACGAGCAGTACTTC

v_call: TRBV23-1
clone_size: NA
d_call: NA
j_call: TRBJ2-3
cdr3_aa: CASSHPGLGTDTQYF
cdr3_nt: TGCGCCAGCAGTCATCCAGGCTTGGGCACAGATACGCAGTATTTT

v_call: TRBV18
clone_size: NA
d_call: NA
j_call: TRBJ1-6
cdr3_aa: CASSPNGNSPLHF
cdr3_nt: TGTGCCAGCTCACCAAACGGAAATTCACCCCTCCACTTT

v_call: TRBV4-3
clone_size: NA
d_call: NA
j_call: TRBJ2-7
cdr3_aa: CASSRAPGSTYEQYF
cdr3_nt: TGCGCCAGCAGCCGCGCCCCGGGGTCGACCTACGAGCAGTACTTC

v_call: TRBV5-4
clone_size: NA
d_call: NA
j_call: TRBJ2-3
cdr3_aa: CASSGQRSTDTQYF
cdr3_nt: TGTGCCAGCAGCGGACAGAGAAGCACAGATACGCAGTATTTT

v_call: TRBV9
clone_size: NA
d_call: NA
j_call: TRBJ2-3
cdr3_aa: CASTIAEDSTDTQYF
cdr3_nt: TGTGCCAGCACCATAGCGGAAGATAGCACAGATACGCAGTATTTT

v_call: TRBV7-2
clone_size: NA
d_call: TRBD1
j_call: TRBJ1-1
cdr3_aa: CASSFRTGNTEAFF
cdr3_nt: TGTGCCAGCAGCTTTCGGACAGGAAACACTGAAGCTTTCTTT

v_call: TRBV6-8
clone_size: NA
d_call: NA
j_call: TRBJ2-3
cdr3_aa: CASSQGSTDTQYF
cdr3_nt: TGTGCCAGCTCCCAGGGCAGCACAGATACGCAGTATTTT

v_call: TRBV7-8
clone_size: NA
d_call: NA
j_call: TRBJ2-7
cdr3_aa: CASSLVIRSRTETYEQYF
cdr3_nt: TGTGCCAGCAGCTTAGTGATTAGGTCCAGGACGGAGACCTACGAGCAGTACTTC

v_call: TRBV16
clone_size: NA
d_call: NA
j_call: TRBJ1-6
cdr3_aa: CASSQSGGRSPLHF
cdr3_nt: TGTGCCAGCAGCCAATCAGGGGGGCGATCACCCCTCCACTTT

v_call: TRBV2
clone_size: NA
d_call: NA
j_call: TRBJ1-1
cdr3_aa: CASSQLGEGMNTEAFF
cdr3_nt: TGTGCCAGCAGTCAACTGGGGGAGGGGATGAACACTGAAGCTTTCTTT

v_call: TRBV6-5
clone_size: NA
d_call: NA
j_call: TRBJ1-5
cdr3_aa: CASSYGQDNQPQHF
cdr3_nt: TGTGCCAGCAGTTACGGGCAGGACAATCAGCCCCAGCATTTT

v_call: TRBV7-8
clone_size: NA
d_call: NA
j_call: TRBJ1-5
cdr3_aa: CASSLNRDYSNQPQHF
cdr3_nt: TGTGCCAGCAGCCTAAACAGGGACTATAGCAATCAGCCCCAGCATTTT

v_call: TRBV28
clone_size: NA
d_call: TRBD1
j_call: TRBJ2-5
cdr3_aa: CASRARQGAQETQYF
cdr3_nt: TGTGCCAGCAGGGCAAGACAGGGCGCCCAAGAGACCCAGTACTTC

v_call: TRBV5-4
clone_size: NA
d_call: NA
j_call: TRBJ2-7
cdr3_aa: CASSPSGAATYEQYF
cdr3_nt: TGTGCCAGCAGCCCCAGTGGGGCAGCAACCTACGAGCAGTACTTC

v_call: TRBV6-6
clone_size: NA
d_call: NA
j_call: TRBJ2-7
cdr3_aa: CASSFVLRGEQYF
cdr3_nt: TGTGCCAGCAGTTTTGTTTTAAGGGGCGAGCAGTACTTC

v_call: TRBV6-5
clone_size: NA
d_call: TRBD1
j_call: TRBJ1-1
cdr3_aa: CASSPGTGNTEAFF
cdr3_nt: TGTGCCAGCAGCCCCGGGACAGGGAACACTGAAGCTTTCTTT

v_call: TRBV5-1
clone_size: NA
d_call: TRBD1
j_call: TRBJ1-1
cdr3_aa: CASSGGQGNLGGTEAFF
cdr3_nt: TGCGCCAGCAGCGGAGGACAGGGGAATTTAGGGGGCACTGAAGCTTTCTTT

v_call: TRBV27
clone_size: NA
d_call: TRBD2
j_call: TRBJ2-7
cdr3_aa: CASSLSAGVGEQYF
cdr3_nt: TGTGCCAGCAGTTTATCAGCGGGGGTGGGCGAGCAGTACTTC

v_call: TRBV6-6
clone_size: NA
d_call: NA
j_call: TRBJ1-5
cdr3_aa: CASWGLRGEGQPQHF
cdr3_nt: TGTGCCAGCTGGGGATTGAGGGGTGAAGGTCAGCCCCAGCATTTT

v_call: TRBV2
clone_size: NA
d_call: NA
j_call: TRBJ2-6
cdr3_aa: CASSEGRMSSGANVLTF
cdr3_nt: TGTGCCAGCAGCGAGGGGCGGATGTCCTCTGGGGCCAACGTCCTGACTTTC

v_call: TRBV9
clone_size: NA
d_call: TRBD2
j_call: TRBJ2-1
cdr3_aa: CASSVAIGTSGGREQFF
cdr3_nt: TGTGCCAGCAGCGTAGCCATCGGGACTAGCGGGGGTAGAGAGCAGTTCTTC

v_call: TRBV19
clone_size: NA
d_call: NA
j_call: TRBJ2-7
cdr3_aa: CASSGGVAYEQYF
cdr3_nt: TGTGCCAGTAGTGGCGGGGTTGCCTACGAGCAGTACTTC

v_call: TRBV19
clone_size: once
d_call: TRBD1
j_call: TRBJ1-2
cdr3_aa: CASTSDRAVYGYTF
cdr3_nt: TGTGCCAGTACTTCAGACAGGGCGGTATATGGCTACACCTTC

v_call: TRBV19
clone_size: NA
d_call: TRBD1
j_call: TRBJ2-3
cdr3_aa: CASSIGTGGRADTQYF
cdr3_nt: TGTGCCAGTAGTATTGGGACAGGGGGAAGGGCAGATACGCAGTATTTT

v_call: TRBV19
clone_size: NA
d_call: NA
j_call: TRBJ1-1
cdr3_aa: CASSIDLWGSRAFF
cdr3_nt: TGTGCCAGTAGTATAGATCTATGGGGCAGTCGTGCTTTCTTT

v_call: TRBV7-2
clone_size: few
d_call: TRBD1
j_call: TRBJ2-7
cdr3_aa: CASSPGTGGPSYEQYF
cdr3_nt: TGTGCCAGCAGCCCTGGGACAGGGGGTCCATCCTACGAGCAGTACTTC

v_call: TRBV7-7
clone_size: NA
d_call: TRBD1
j_call: TRBJ2-3
cdr3_aa: CASSKDRGDTQYF
cdr3_nt: TGTGCCAGCAGCAAGGACAGGGGTGATACGCAGTATTTT

v_call: TRBV15
clone_size: NA
d_call: NA
j_call: TRBJ1-2
cdr3_aa: CATSRGPHEGRDYGYTF
cdr3_nt: TGTGCCACCAGCAGAGGACCCCACGAGGGAAGGGACTATGGCTACACCTTC

v_call: TRBV4-3
clone_size: NA
d_call: NA
j_call: TRBJ2-6
cdr3_aa: CASSLQAVSGANVLTF
cdr3_nt: TGCGCCAGCAGCCTGCAGGCGGTATCTGGGGCCAACGTCCTGACTTTC

v_call: TRBV9
clone_size: NA
d_call: NA
j_call: TRBJ1-3
cdr3_aa: CASSVEVVNSGNTIYF
cdr3_nt: TGTGCCAGCAGCGTAGAAGTCGTCAACTCTGGAAACACCATATATTTT

v_call: TRBV7-7
clone_size: NA
d_call: NA
j_call: TRBJ2-3
cdr3_aa: CASSLGGTTTDTQYF
cdr3_nt: TGTGCCAGCAGCTTAGGGGGGACCACGACAGATACGCAGTATTTT

v_call: TRBV28
clone_size: once
d_call: NA
j_call: TRBJ2-5
cdr3_aa: CASRFQGGQETQYF
cdr3_nt: TGTGCCAGCAGGTTCCAGGGAGGCCAAGAGACCCAGTACTTC

v_call: TRBV28
clone_size: NA
d_call: TRBD1
j_call: TRBJ2-5
cdr3_aa: CASSLSGGDETQYF
cdr3_nt: TGTGCCAGCAGTTTATCAGGGGGAGACGAGACCCAGTACTTC

v_call: TRBV5-4
clone_size: NA
d_call: TRBD1
j_call: TRBJ2-7
cdr3_aa: CASSHDRTGPSYEQYF
cdr3_nt: TGTGCCAGCAGCCATGACCGGACAGGGCCCTCCTACGAGCAGTACTTC

v_call: TRBV28
clone_size: NA
d_call: TRBD1
j_call: TRBJ2-7
cdr3_aa: CASIKQGGEQYF
cdr3_nt: TGTGCCAGCATTAAACAGGGGGGAGAGCAGTACTTC

v_call: TRBV6-1
clone_size: once
d_call: TRBD1
j_call: TRBJ1-6
cdr3_aa: CASTGTGGSPLHF
cdr3_nt: TGTGCCAGCACAGGGACAGGAGGATCACCCCTCCACTTT

v_call: TRBV7-2
clone_size: NA
d_call: NA
j_call: TRBJ2-1
cdr3_aa: CASSLAGTQQFF
cdr3_nt: TGTGCCAGCAGCTTAGCCGGGACGCAGCAGTTCTTC

v_call: TRBV30
clone_size: NA
d_call: TRBD1
j_call: TRBJ2-7
cdr3_aa: CAWSATGPEQYF
cdr3_nt: TGTGCCTGGAGTGCGACAGGGCCCGAGCAGTACTTC